These 10 T cell receptor beta chains were sequenced from one sample in a study of response to subunit inactivated influenza vaccine. TCRdb used MiXCR to reprocess the RT-PCR reads, holding one entry per CDR3 protein. The sample carries 500,000 to 650,000 distinct CDR3 sequences, around 8% recorded once. The input for sequencing was PBMCs from blood, taken 23 months after vaccination. Receptors were obtained from a man aged 50 to 75 who received an inactivated influenza vaccine.

This clonotype appeared many times. The gene calls are TRBV29-1 and TRBJ2-3; D perhaps matches TRBD2 (5 bases). V lost 7 bases, J lost 0 bases, and 11 bases lay in between. Germline CDR1 is SQVTM and CDR2 is ANQGSEA. The CDR3 runs to 13 residues. This chain's CDR3 is CSGGGGSTDTQYF. CDR3 nucleotides: TGCAGCGGGGGTGGCGGGAGCACAGATACGCAGTATTTT.

This clonotype was found a few times. The chain joins TRBV5-1 to TRBJ2-7; 10 bases are shared with TRBD2. Germline V gene sequence: CDR1 SGHRS, CDR2 YFSETQ. The CDR3 is 19 amino acids. The V segment lost 0 bases and the J segment 7 bases; nucleotides outside the gene matches: 19. CDR3 sequence: CASSLETTSGKTSTGEQYF. The DNA of the CDR3 is TGCGCCAGCAGCTTGGAGACTACTAGCGGGAAGACCTCTACCGGGGAGCAGTACTTC.

The J gene is TRBJ1-1, the V gene TRBV5-1; no clear D gene. The V end lost 2 bases, the J end lost 0 bases, and 14 bases lay between the germline ends. The CDR3 totals 16 residues. Germline V gene lookup returns CDR1 SGHRS and CDR2 YFSETQ. The CDR3 region is CASSLMGRLVNTEAFF. In DNA, the CDR3 is TGCGCCAGCAGCTTAATGGGGAGGTTGGTGAACACTGAAGCTTTCTTT.

V and J are TRBV5-1 and TRBJ2-3, with 8 bases fitting TRBD1. CDR1 is SGHRS and CDR2 is YFSETQ in the germline V gene. The CDR3 extends over 13 amino acids. Trimming took 4 bases from V and 4 from J; bases not matched to a gene: 2. CDR3 residues: CASSGQGSDTQYF. CDR3 in DNA: TGCGCCAGCAGCGGACAGGGTTCAGATACGCAGTATTTT.

The genes are TRBV5-5 and TRBJ2-4; D unclear. The germline V and J ends were trimmed by 3 bases and 2 bases, with 6 bases remaining between them. Germline assignment: CDR1 SGHKS and CDR2 YYEKEE (reference sequence). This CDR3 contains 13 residues. The CDR3 spells CASSSSSKNIQYF. The CDR3 region has the DNA TGTGCCAGCAGCTCCAGCTCCAAAAACATTCAGTACTTC.

The chain links TRBV15 to TRBJ2-6; no reliable D call. The CDR3 totals 19 residues. V lost 0 bases and J lost 0, with 15 bases in between. CDR1 is LNHNV and CDR2 is YYDKDF in the germline V gene (reference sequence). CDR3 DNA sequence: TGTGCCACCAGCAGAGATTCGTGGCACCCAGGCTCTGGGGCCAACGTCCTGACTTTC. This sequence encodes CATSRDSWHPGSGANVLTF.

This clonotype was picked up many times. The chain uses TRBV29-1 and TRBJ2-7; 7 bases are a match to TRBD1. The CDR3 contains 14 residues. In germline, CDR1 is SQVTM, CDR2 ANQGSEA. Trimming took 1 base from V and 3 from J; bases not matched to a gene: 6. In nucleotides, the CDR3 is TGCAGCGTTGAAGGATCGGGACAGATCTACGAGCAGTACTTC. This codes for CSVEGSGQIYEQYF.

At least ten counts were recorded for this clonotype. The CDR3 sequence: CASSPGGFGLAFF. The CDR3 region has the DNA TGTGCCAGCAGCCCAGGGGGCTTCGGGTTAGCTTTCTTT. The V and J genes are TRBV12-3 or TRBV12-4 and TRBJ1-1, with 8 bases aligning to TRBD1. The CDR3 extends over 13 amino acids. After removal of 6 bases from V and 10 bases from J, the junction contained 10 bases not matched to a gene.

This clonotype was detected a few times. The V call is TRBV4-2, the J call TRBJ1-5, with TRBD1 matching over 8 bases. This CDR3 is built from 21 residues. Germline CDR1 is LGHNA and CDR2 is YNFKEQ. J lost 0 bases, V lost 3 bases, and 19 bases had no gene match. CDR3 protein: CASSQDPGQDLALYSNQPQHF. CDR3 nucleotides: TGTGCCAGCAGCCAGGATCCGGGACAGGACCTCGCCCTATATAGCAATCAGCCCCAGCATTTT.

The chain employs TRBV7-2 and TRBJ2-3, with D perhaps matching TRBD1 (6 bases). Germline lookup yields CDR1 SGHTA and CDR2 FQGNSA. V lost 7 bases, J lost 4 bases, and 21 bases lay in between. CDR3 length: 16 residues. DNA for the CDR3: TGTGCCAGCAAAGAGGGGACATATCCCTCCTCAGATACGCAGTATTTT. Translating gives CASKEGTYPSSDTQYF.